This paragraph reports one T cell receptor (beta chain). The sample is drawn from a study of neoadjuvant anti-PD-1 for oral cavity cancer. Using immunoSEQ multiplex PCR, the repertoire was profiled, and TCRdb retains in-frame clones only, with some absent. The sample has 11,000 to 15,000 clones, more than 65% seen once. The specimen was PBMCs, collected before nivolumab (anti-PD-1) treatment. The receptor comes from a person between 35 and 79 years old with oral cavity squamous cell carcinoma.

CDR3 loop: CASSLVRLSYNEQFF. In DNA, the CDR3 is TGTGCCAGCAGCTTGGTTAGGCTATCCTACAATGAGCAGTTCTTC. The J gene is TRBJ2-1, the V gene TRBV5-6; D not certain. The CDR3 is 15 residues long. Trimming stripped 0 bases from V and 1 base from J, with 8 bases between. Germline V gene lookup returns CDR1 SGHDT and CDR2 YYEEEE.